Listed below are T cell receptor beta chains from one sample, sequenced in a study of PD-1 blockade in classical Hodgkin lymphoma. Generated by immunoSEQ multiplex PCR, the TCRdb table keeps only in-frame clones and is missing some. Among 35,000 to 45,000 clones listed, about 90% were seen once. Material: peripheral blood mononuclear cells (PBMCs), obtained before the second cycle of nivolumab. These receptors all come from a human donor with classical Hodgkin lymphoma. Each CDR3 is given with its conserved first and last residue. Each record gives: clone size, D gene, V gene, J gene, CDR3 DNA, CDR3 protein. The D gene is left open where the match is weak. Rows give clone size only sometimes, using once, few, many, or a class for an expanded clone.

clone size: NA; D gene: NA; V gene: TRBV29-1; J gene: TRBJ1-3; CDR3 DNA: TGCAGCGTTGTGACAGTCTCTGGAAACACCATATATTTT; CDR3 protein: CSVVTVSGNTIYF
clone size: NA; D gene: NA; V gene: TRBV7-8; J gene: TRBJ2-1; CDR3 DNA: TGTGCCAGCAGTACTCAGGGGATGCGTAATGAGCAGTTCTTC; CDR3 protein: CASSTQGMRNEQFF
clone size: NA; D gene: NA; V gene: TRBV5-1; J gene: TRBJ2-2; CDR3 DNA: TGCGCCAGCAGCTTGGTGTCGGGACGATTCACCGGGGAGCTGTTTTTT; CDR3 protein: CASSLVSGRFTGELFF
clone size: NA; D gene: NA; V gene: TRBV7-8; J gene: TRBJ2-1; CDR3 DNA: TGTGCCAGCAGCTTACCGGAGGGCCTTGACAATGAGCAGTTCTTC; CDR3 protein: CASSLPEGLDNEQFF
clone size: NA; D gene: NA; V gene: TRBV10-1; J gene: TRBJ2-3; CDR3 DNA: TGCGCCAGCAGTGAGAGGGAGGCACACTACACAGATACGCAGTATTTT; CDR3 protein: CASSEREAHYTDTQYF
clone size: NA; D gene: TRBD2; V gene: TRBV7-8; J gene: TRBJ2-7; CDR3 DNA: TGTGCCAGCAGCCGACGCGGGAGCTCCTACGAGCAGTACTTC; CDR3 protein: CASSRRGSSYEQYF
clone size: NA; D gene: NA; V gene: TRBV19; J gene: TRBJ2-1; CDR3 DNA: TGTGCCAGTAGTCCTGACAGGCCAGGGAATGAGCAGTTCTTC; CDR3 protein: CASSPDRPGNEQFF
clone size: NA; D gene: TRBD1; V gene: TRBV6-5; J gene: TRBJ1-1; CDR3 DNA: TGTGCCAGCGCTATTACAGGGGGCGCAACTGAAGCTTTCTTT; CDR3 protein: CASAITGGATEAFF
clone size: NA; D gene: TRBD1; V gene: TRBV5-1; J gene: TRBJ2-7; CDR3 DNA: TGCGCCAGCAGCTGGTCGGACAGGGGGCCTTACGAGCAGTACTTC; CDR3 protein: CASSWSDRGPYEQYF
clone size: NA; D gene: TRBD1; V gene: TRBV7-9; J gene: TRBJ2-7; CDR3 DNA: TGTGCCAGCAGCTTCTTTGCACAGGGGGCGGACTACGAGCAGTACTTC; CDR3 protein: CASSFFAQGADYEQYF
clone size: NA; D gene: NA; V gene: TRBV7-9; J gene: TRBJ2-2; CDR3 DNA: TGTGCTGAGGCCGACATGGGGTTCACCGGGGAGCTGTTTTTT; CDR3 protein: CAEADMGFTGELFF
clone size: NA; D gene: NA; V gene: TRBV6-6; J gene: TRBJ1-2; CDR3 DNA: TGTGCCAGCACCTCGTTCTATGGCTACACCTTC; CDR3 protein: CASTSFYGYTF
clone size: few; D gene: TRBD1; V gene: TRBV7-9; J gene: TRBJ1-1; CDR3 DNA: TGTGCCAGCAGCTTCAGAGAGGGGGCGAATGCTTTCTTT; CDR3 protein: CASSFREGANAFF
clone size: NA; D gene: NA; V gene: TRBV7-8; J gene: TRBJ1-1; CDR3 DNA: TGTGCCAGCAGCTTAGTGACCACTGAAGCTTTCTTT; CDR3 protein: CASSLVTTEAFF
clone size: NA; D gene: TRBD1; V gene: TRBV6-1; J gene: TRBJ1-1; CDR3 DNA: TGTGCCAGCAGAGTCGTGACAGGGGGCACTGAAGCTTTCTTT; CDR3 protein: CASRVVTGGTEAFF
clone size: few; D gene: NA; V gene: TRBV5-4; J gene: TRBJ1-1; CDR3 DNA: TGTGCCAGCAGCTCGAGGGGCGCCGCGAACACTGAAGCTTTCTTT; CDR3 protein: CASSSRGAANTEAFF